The following is a T cell receptor (beta chain) sequence with its context. The time point is: peripheral blood 6 weeks after treatment start. Looked up from germline, CDR1 is SGHRS and CDR2 is YFSETQ. This CDR3 is 14 amino acids long. Trimming shortened V by 4 bases and J by 8 bases, and 15 bases separated the two germline ends. The entry originates in a study of PD-L1 blockade in urothelial cancer. Turning to the study itself: Specimens of blood held a median count of roughly 150,000 T cells.

Sequencing used immunoSEQ multiplex PCR; TCRdb keeps in-frame clones, though not all of them. The sample lists some 120,000 clones; about 84% were seen once. J is TRBJ1-4 and V is TRBV5-1; D remains ambiguous. This clonotype was sampled from a man aged 45 to 65 with urothelial cancer. Material: PBMCs, obtained around atezolizumab (anti-PD-L1) treatment. The chain's CDR3 is CASSEGGLREKLFF. In DNA form, the CDR3 reads TGCGCCAGCAGCGAGGGCGGCCTGAGGGAAAAACTGTTTTTT.